A selection of T cell receptor beta chains follows, all from one sample in a study of T-cell reconstitution after alpha-beta-depleted transplantation in children. TCRdb called the PCR reads again in MiXCR, with one record for every CDR3 protein. The table lists about 410,000 distinct CDR3 sequences, roughly 21% of them singletons. The sequenced sample was PBMCs from the stem cell graft donor, obtained from the stem cell graft. These receptors all come from a human donor who donated a stem cell graft to a child with acute myeloid leukemia. Both conserved end residues are part of each CDR3. D genes are given only for firm matches. Rows may omit the clone size; those that give it use once, few, many or a size class.

>TRBJ2-7|TRBD1|many|TRBV10-3
TGTGCCATCAGTGGTGGACAGGGGGCGGTTAGCGAGCAGTACTTC
CAISGGQGAVSEQYF
>TRBJ1-2|-|-|TRBV12-3/TRBV12-4
TGTGCCAGCAGTGGAGGTTCTAACTATGGCTACACCTTC
CASSGGSNYGYTF
>TRBJ1-4|TRBD1|few|TRBV6-1
TGTGCCAGCAGCAAAGCAGGGGGCGTGGGAGCTAATGAAAAACTGTTTTTT
CASSKAGGVGANEKLFF
>TRBJ2-7|TRBD1|-|TRBV12-3/TRBV12-4
TGTGCCAGCAGTCCCCTCGGACAGGGGAGCGAGCAGTACTTC
CASSPLGQGSEQYF
>TRBJ1-1|-|once|TRBV30
TGTGCCTGGAGTCAGGGATATAACACTGAAGCTTTCTTT
CAWSQGYNTEAFF
>TRBJ2-7|-|-|TRBV7-9
TGTGCCAGCAGCTTAGTGCACAGCGAGCAGTACTTC
CASSLVHSEQYF
>TRBJ2-3|-|many|TRBV20-1
TGCAGTGCTAGATCAGTTTTAGGCACAGATACGCAGTATTTT
CSARSVLGTDTQYF
>TRBJ2-5|TRBD2|-|TRBV9
TGTGCCAGCAGCCTACGGGAGGCCGAGACCCAGTACTTC
CASSLREAETQYF
>TRBJ2-1|-|-|TRBV5-1
TGCGCCAGCAGCTTGCTGGGCAGCCAGAGCTCCTACAATGAGCAGTTCTTC
CASSLLGSQSSYNEQFF
>TRBJ2-3|-|-|TRBV5-4
TGTGCCAGCAGCTTCCCTAAAGCGGCCACAGATACGCAGTATTTT
CASSFPKAATDTQYF
>TRBJ1-1|-|-|TRBV2
TGTGCCAGCAGTGCCAGGGCGAACACTGAAGCTTTCTTT
CASSARANTEAFF
>TRBJ2-1|-|-|TRBV15
TGTGCCACCAGCAGAGATCCTTCCGGAAATGAGCAGTTCTTC
CATSRDPSGNEQFF
>TRBJ2-1|TRBD2|many|TRBV10-2
TGCGCCAGCAGTGAGTGGGGGGAGAAGGCCGGGGAGGGTGAGCAGTTCTTC
CASSEWGEKAGEGEQFF
>TRBJ2-7|TRBD2|-|TRBV6-5
TGTGCCAGCAGTTACGATAGCGGGAGTTCCTACGAGCAGTACTTC
CASSYDSGSSYEQYF
>TRBJ2-3|TRBD2|-|TRBV3-1
TGTGCCAGCAGCAATCCTAGCGGGAGCACAGATACGCAGTATTTT
CASSNPSGSTDTQYF
>TRBJ2-1|TRBD2|-|TRBV5-1
TGCGCCAGCAGGACTAGCGGGAAGGATGAGCAGTTCTTC
CASRTSGKDEQFF
>TRBJ2-1|-|few|TRBV5-1
TGCGCCAGCAGCTTGGACCTGAATTACAATGAGCAGTTCTTC
CASSLDLNYNEQFF
>TRBJ2-7|-|-|TRBV20-1
TGCAGTGCTAGCTCTCCGGACGGGTACTACGAGCAGTACTTC
CSASSPDGYYEQYF
>TRBJ2-1|-|many|TRBV2
TGTGCCAGCAGGGGCTTACAGGGCCCTTACAATGAGCAGTTCTTC
CASRGLQGPYNEQFF
>TRBJ2-3|TRBD1|few|TRBV28
TGTGCCAGCAGTTTCACACAGGGGAACACAGATACGCAGTATTTT
CASSFTQGNTDTQYF
>TRBJ1-6|TRBD1|-|TRBV4-2
TGTGCCAGCAGCCGACCACCGGGACAGGGAGTTTCACCCCTCCACTTT
CASSRPPGQGVSPLHF
>TRBJ2-7|-|-|TRBV20-1
TGCAGTGCTCGCAGGGGTACTAGCTCCTACGAGCAGTACTTC
CSARRGTSSYEQYF
>TRBJ2-2|-|-|TRBV9
TGTGCCAGCAGCAACGGCGACCTAGACACCGGGGAGCTGTTTTTT
CASSNGDLDTGELFF
>TRBJ2-7|-|few|TRBV27
TGTGCCAGCAGCCCCGGAGGAGGATGGGTTTACGAGCAGTACTTC
CASSPGGGWVYEQYF
>TRBJ1-1|-|few|TRBV5-1
TGCGCCAGCAGCTTGACCGGGGCTACGAACACTGAAGCTTTCTTT
CASSLTGATNTEAFF
>TRBJ2-7|TRBD2|few|TRBV27
TGTGCCAGCAGTATCACTAGCGGGAGTTCCTACGAGCAGTACTTC
CASSITSGSSYEQYF
>TRBJ2-2|TRBD2|many|TRBV2
TGTGCCAGCAATGAGGAGGCTAGCGGCGGCGGGGAGCTGTTTTTT
CASNEEASGGGELFF
>TRBJ2-1|-|-|TRBV4-2
TGTGCCAGCAGCCCGGGGGCGGATGAGCAGTTCTTC
CASSPGADEQFF
>TRBJ2-3|TRBD2|many|TRBV29-1
TGCAGCGTAACCGGGACTAGCGCGACAGATACGCAGTATTTT
CSVTGTSATDTQYF
>TRBJ2-5|-|once|TRBV12-3/TRBV12-4
TGTGCCAGCAGTTTAGTGGGTGGTTGGGAGACCCAGTACTTC
CASSLVGGWETQYF
>TRBJ2-7|TRBD2|-|TRBV15
TGTGCCACCAGCAGAGGTGGGGAGGGGAACTACGAGCAGTACTTC
CATSRGGEGNYEQYF
>TRBJ2-1|TRBD1|few|TRBV12-5
TGTGCTAGTGGCATCCCAGGGGGAAGGGAGCAGTTCTTC
CASGIPGGREQFF
>TRBJ2-7|-|few|TRBV4-3
TGCGCCAGCAGCCCCCAGTATGATCTCGAGCAGTACTTC
CASSPQYDLEQYF
>TRBJ2-7|-|-|TRBV7-9
TGTGCCAGCAGCTTGGATGCGGGGCTAAGCTCCTACGAGCAGTACTTC
CASSLDAGLSSYEQYF
>TRBJ2-1|TRBD1|few|TRBV20-1
TGCAGTGCTAGAGGGACAGGGTGGTATGGTGAGCAGTTCTTC
CSARGTGWYGEQFF
>TRBJ2-1|TRBD2|few|TRBV12-3/TRBV12-4
TGTGCCACCTCGTTGCTAGCGGATACCAATGAGCAGTTCTTC
CATSLLADTNEQFF
>TRBJ2-3|TRBD2|many|TRBV4-2
TGTGCCAGCAGCCAAGACGCTAGCGGGAGGGCAGATACGCAGTATTTT
CASSQDASGRADTQYF
>TRBJ2-5|-|-|TRBV29-1
TGCAGCGTTGCATCGGACAATCAAGAGACCCAGTACTTC
CSVASDNQETQYF
>TRBJ2-5|TRBD2|few|TRBV10-3
TGTGCCAGCGCCGGGACTAATAAAGAGACCCAGTACTTC
CASAGTNKETQYF
>TRBJ2-2|-|-|TRBV28
TGTGCCAGCAGTGAGGGACTTGGGGGACCCGGGGAGCTGTTTTTT
CASSEGLGGPGELFF
>TRBJ2-1|TRBD2|once|TRBV5-1
TGCGCCAGCAGCTTGGTCCCCAGCGGGAGGGAGATGGGTGAGCAGTTCTTC
CASSLVPSGREMGEQFF
>TRBJ2-1|TRBD2|-|TRBV4-1
TGCGCCAGTACCCGGGTGGCTAGCGGATACAATGAGCAGTTCTTC
CASTRVASGYNEQFF
>TRBJ2-2|-|few|TRBV2
TGTGCCAGCACCGGGGACGGACCTAGCACCGGGGAGCTGTTTTTT
CASTGDGPSTGELFF
>TRBJ2-3|TRBD1|many|TRBV20-1
TGCAGTGCCCAGGACAGGGAAGATGATGCACTAACAGATACGCAGTATTTT
CSAQDREDDALTDTQYF
>TRBJ2-1|TRBD1|few|TRBV12-3/TRBV12-4
TGTGCCAGCAGTTCCCGGGACAGGGGAAACAATGAGCAGTTCTTC
CASSSRDRGNNEQFF
>TRBJ2-5|-|-|TRBV20-1
TGCAGTGTTCAGGGTAGGGAGACCCAGTACTTC
CSVQGRETQYF
>TRBJ1-1|-|many|TRBV6-6
TGTGCCAGCAGCAGCAACACTGAAGCTTTCTTT
CASSSNTEAFF
>TRBJ2-1|-|few|TRBV7-6
TGTGCCAGCGGTCCCTTCGTCAATGAGCAGTTCTTC
CASGPFVNEQFF
>TRBJ2-1|TRBD2|few|TRBV29-1
TGCAGCGTTCCCGCCCCGGGGGAGCGGGAGATTTTTGAGCAGTTCTTC
CSVPAPGEREIFEQFF
>TRBJ2-5|-|-|TRBV28
TGTGCCAGCAGTTTTGGACAGTCCCAAGAGACCCAGTACTTC
CASSFGQSQETQYF
>TRBJ2-3|-|-|TRBV5-4
TGTGCCAGCAGCTTGGCCCGCCAGACAGATACGCAGTATTTT
CASSLARQTDTQYF
>TRBJ2-2|-|many|TRBV4-2
TGTGCCAGCAGCCAAGATGGGGGGAACACCGGGGAGCTGTTTTTT
CASSQDGGNTGELFF
>TRBJ2-7|TRBD1|-|TRBV15
TGTGCCACCAGCAGGGAACAGGGGACGCTATCCTACGAGCAGTACTTC
CATSREQGTLSYEQYF
>TRBJ2-1|TRBD2|-|TRBV28
TGTGCCAGCAGTTACGGGGGACTAGCGGGGTACCCCTCCTACAATGAGCAGTTCTTC
CASSYGGLAGYPSYNEQFF